This passage covers 22 T cell receptor beta chains from one sample sequenced in a study of blood T cell repertoires in COVID-19. Produced via immunoSEQ multiplex PCR; TCRdb's table is partial and in-frame only. This table has 150,000 to 200,000 clones, about 86% appearing once. The sequencing input was peripheral blood. Receptors originate from a woman younger than 45 with active or convalescent COVID-19.

The chain couples TRBV12-3 or TRBV12-4 to TRBJ1-2, with a weak D call TRBD1 (6 bases). The ends were cut back, 4 bases at V and 5 bases at J, with 11 bases in the middle. This CDR3 is 13 amino acids long. The CDR3 sequence: CASSSDRIYGYTF. The CDR3 bases are TGTGCCAGCAGTTCCGACAGGATTTATGGCTACACCTTC.

CDR3 DNA: TGCGCCAGCAGCCAAGAAGAGACAGGGTACTATGGCTACACCTTC. Encoded protein: CASSQEETGYYGYTF. J is TRBJ1-2 and V is TRBV4-1, with 7 bases fitting TRBD1. V trimming: 0 bases; J trimming: 3 bases; junction bases outside the gene matches: 4. From germline, CDR1 is MGHRA and CDR2 YSYEKL. This CDR3 is built from 15 residues.

The chain has TRBV6-5 and TRBJ1-3, with 9 bases that match TRBD1. The CDR3 runs 15 residues. The trim removed 0 bases at V and 11 bases at J, leaving 8 bases unmatched. Germline CDR1 and CDR2: MNHEY and SVGAGI. This chain's CDR3 is CASSYSETGGSPIYF. As DNA, the CDR3 is TGTGCCAGCAGTTACTCGGAAACAGGGGGCTCCCCCATATATTTT.

The chain links TRBV5-1 to TRBJ1-5; D ambiguous. Germline CDR1 reads SGHRS; CDR2 reads YFSETQ. The CDR3 runs to 13 residues. The V end lost 0 bases, the J end lost 6 bases, and 7 bases lay between the germline ends. CDR3 DNA: TGCGCCAGCAGCTTGGAAGCCGGTCAGCCCCAGCATTTT. Amino acids: CASSLEAGQPQHF.

This chain joins TRBV7-9 and TRBJ2-7, with 7 positions matching TRBD1. This CDR3 comprises 16 residues. CDR1 is SEHNR and CDR2 is FQNEAQ in the germline V gene (reference sequence). J lost 0 bases, V lost 4 bases, and 9 bases had no gene match. This CDR3 reads CASSSTQGTSSYEQYF. The CDR3 DNA sequence: TGTGCCAGCAGCTCAACACAGGGGACAAGCTCCTACGAGCAGTACTTC.

The V and J genes are TRBV9 and TRBJ1-1; 11 bases map to TRBD1. The germline V gene encodes CDR1 SGDLS and CDR2 YYNGEE. The CDR3 is 17 amino acids. V trimming: 0 bases; J trimming: 0 bases; junction bases outside the gene matches: 4. Here the CDR3 reads CASSVALGQGVNTEAFF. CDR3 in DNA: TGTGCCAGCAGCGTAGCCCTGGGACAGGGGGTGAACACTGAAGCTTTCTTT.

The J gene is TRBJ1-4, the V gene TRBV5-8; D is unclear. The V end lost 4 bases, the J end lost 4 bases, and 11 bases lay between the germline ends. CDR3 length: 14 residues. The germline V gene has CDR1 SGHTS and CDR2 YDEGEE. CDR3 in DNA: TGTGCCAGCAGCATGGGAAACTTTAATGAAAAACTGTTTTTT. Translation gives CASSMGNFNEKLFF.

This clone was observed a handful of times. The chain couples TRBV5-6 to TRBJ1-5, with no clear D. Germline values: CDR1 SGHDT, CDR2 YYEEEE. The CDR3 is 13 amino acids. The ends were cut back, 1 base at V and 3 bases at J, with 5 bases in the middle. CDR3 in amino acids: CASSLFYNQPQHF. In DNA, the CDR3 is TGTGCCAGCAGCTTGTTCTACAATCAGCCCCAGCATTTT. The whole variable domain, remainder taken from reference TRBV5-6 and TRBJ1-5, is DAGVTQSPTHLIKTRGQQVTLRCSPKSGHDTVSWYQQALGQGPQFIFQYYEEEERQRGNFPDRFSGHQFPNYSSELNVNALLLGDSALYLCASSLFYNQPQHFGDGTRLSIL.

This rearrangement joins TRBV27 to TRBJ2-5; D might be TRBD2 (5 bases). CDR1 MNHEY and CDR2 SMNVEV come from the germline V gene (reference sequence). The ends were cut back, 3 bases at V and 1 base at J, with 9 bases in the middle. CDR3 size: 14 residues. The CDR3 loop reads CASSLDWGQETQYF. In DNA form, the CDR3 reads TGTGCCAGCAGTTTGGACTGGGGCCAAGAGACCCAGTACTTC.

The rearrangement links TRBV5-1 to TRBJ2-1, with 8 bases that match TRBD1. There are 16 residues in the CDR3. The V gene's germline CDR1 is SGHRS and CDR2 YFSETQ. V shed 7 bases and J 2 bases; nucleotides not matched to a gene: 11. The CDR3 protein is CASALSGTGPYNEQFF. The DNA of the CDR3 is TGCGCCAGCGCATTGTCCGGGACAGGCCCCTACAATGAGCAGTTCTTC. Full variable domain (rest looked up from reference TRBV5-1 and TRBJ2-1): KAGVTQTPRYLIKTRGQQVTLSCSPISGHRSVSWYQQTPGQGLQFLFEYFSETQRNKGNFPGRFSGRQFSNSRSEMNVSTLELGDSALYLCASALSGTGPYNEQFFGPGTRLTVL.

CDR3 sequence: CASSLVFRSRNQPQHF. The CDR3 nucleotides read TGTGCCAGCAGCTTAGTATTCAGGTCACGGAATCAGCCCCAGCATTTT. V and J are TRBV7-9 and TRBJ1-5; D is uncertain. V shed 1 base and J shed 4 bases, with 14 bases lying between them. CDR1 is SEHNR and CDR2 is FQNEAQ in the germline V gene (reference sequence). The CDR3 runs to 16 residues.

The rearrangement joins TRBV3-1 (or the pseudogene TRBV3-2) to TRBJ1-6; tentatively, D is TRBD1 (6 bases). The germline V and J ends were trimmed by 1 base and 4 bases, with 17 bases remaining between them. Germline assignment: CDR1 LGHDT and CDR2 YNNKEL (reference sequence). This CDR3 is built from 18 residues. The DNA of the CDR3 is TGTGCCAGCAGCCAAGGCGCCTATATTGACAGGTATAATTCACCCCTCCACTTT. The encoded protein is CASSQGAYIDRYNSPLHF.

The chain employs TRBV3-1 (or the pseudogene TRBV3-2) and TRBJ1-1; D might be TRBD1 (6 bases). Germline V gives CDR1 LGHDT, CDR2 YNNKEL (reference sequence). The CDR3 extends over 13 amino acids. The V end lost 2 bases, the J end lost 7 bases, and 11 bases lay between the germline ends. CDR3 bases: TGTGCCAGCAGCCAAAGGATACAGGGTGAAGCTTTCTTT. Translated: CASSQRIQGEAFF.

The chain employs TRBV27 and TRBJ2-7; 7 bases match TRBD2. CDR1 and CDR2 (germline): MNHEY, SMNVEV (reference sequence). The CDR3 covers 14 residues. J gave up 3 bases and V 3 bases, and 5 bases lay outside the gene matches. As DNA, the CDR3 is TGTGCCAGCAGTTTGAGCGGGGTTTACTACGAGCAGTACTTC. Protein: CASSLSGVYYEQYF.

The CDR3 nucleotides read TGCAGTGCCGGGGGCACAGATACGCAGTATTTT. Protein: CSAGGTDTQYF. The chain joins TRBV20-1 to TRBJ2-3, with D possibly TRBD2 on 5 matching bases. This CDR3 region has 11 residues. Germline CDR1 reads DFQATT; CDR2 reads SNEGSKA (reference sequence). Trimming pared 6 bases from V and 1 base from J, leaving 5 bases between.

The V call is TRBV6-6, the J call TRBJ1-2; D is possibly TRBD1 (5 bases). Trimming left V 7 bases short and J 3 bases short, with 15 bases between. The CDR3 contains 14 residues. Germline CDR1 MNHNY, CDR2 SVGAGI (reference sequence). The CDR3 sequence: CASISGNTDYGYTF. CDR3 nucleotide sequence: TGTGCCAGCATTTCAGGGAACACGGACTATGGCTACACCTTC.

This clone turned up a few times. The chain has TRBV28 and TRBJ2-2; the match to TRBD1 covers 8 bases. CDR3 length equals 15 residues. The trim removed 8 bases at V and 6 bases at J, leaving 11 bases unmatched. CDR1 MDHEN and CDR2 SYDVKM come from the germline V gene. This CDR3 is CASARTGLTSGELFF. In DNA, the CDR3 is TGTGCCAGCGCTAGGACAGGGTTAACGTCCGGGGAGCTGTTTTTT.

The J gene is TRBJ1-2, the V gene TRBV3-1 (or the pseudogene TRBV3-2); 9 bases are shared with TRBD1. The V and J ends lost 5 bases and 8 bases, in that order; junction bases with no gene match: 9. The CDR3 loop spans 14 amino acids. Germline lookup yields CDR1 LGHDT and CDR2 YNNKEL (reference sequence). Here the CDR3 DNA reads TGTGCCAGCAGCTTCCGGACAGGGGAGGGAGGCTACACCTTC. Translation: CASSFRTGEGGYTF.

This clone was seen only once. This chain uses TRBV5-1 with TRBJ2-7, with 9 positions matching TRBD1. Germline-derived CDR1 and CDR2 are SGHRS and YFSETQ. V shed 0 bases, J shed 5 bases, and the junction held 6 bases outside the gene matches. CDR3 length: 15 amino acids. Here the CDR3 reads CASSLEGTGFDEQYF. CDR3 sequence (DNA): TGCGCCAGCAGCTTGGAAGGGACAGGGTTCGACGAGCAGTACTTC.

The chain has TRBV28 and TRBJ1-1; D not resolved. Trimming cost V 2 bases and J 4 bases, with 8 bases left between them. This CDR3 is 13 amino acids long. From germline, CDR1 is MDHEN and CDR2 SYDVKM. CDR3 protein: CASSLVSFTEAFF. In DNA, the CDR3 is TGTGCCAGCAGTTTAGTGTCGTTCACTGAAGCTTTCTTT. Supplemented by reference TRBV28 and TRBJ1-1, the full variable domain reads DVKVTQSSRYLVKRTGEKVFLECVQDMDHENMFWYRQDPGLGLRLIYFSYDVKMKEKGDIPEGYSVSREKKERFSLILESASTNQTSMYLCASSLVSFTEAFFGQGTRLTVV.

The chain uses TRBV28 and TRBJ2-6; 7 positions agree with TRBD1. Unmatched junction bases numbered 2, after V lost 2 bases and J lost 4 bases. CDR3 length: 15 residues. Germline-derived CDR1 and CDR2 are MDHEN and SYDVKM. The CDR3 region has the DNA TGTGCCAGCAGTTTAAGGGGGCTCGGGGCCAACGTCCTGACTTTC. It yields the protein CASSLRGLGANVLTF.

The chain combines TRBV5-4 with TRBJ2-1; 9 bases map to TRBD2. This CDR3 has 15 amino acids. Germline values: CDR1 SGHNT, CDR2 YYREEE (reference sequence). The junction had 8 bases not matched to a gene; V was cut back by 5 bases and J by 5 bases. The CDR3 sequence is CASSIAGGMNNEQFF. The CDR3 coding sequence is TGTGCCAGCAGTATCGCGGGGGGGATGAACAATGAGCAGTTCTTC.